One T cell receptor beta chain is described in this entry. Germline CDR1 and CDR2: MDHEN and SYDVKM. The CDR3 is made up of 14 amino acids. Trimming took off 2 bases at V and 10 bases at J, with 14 bases between the two ends. The data were obtained in a study of blood T cell repertoires in COVID-19. As for the study in general: Spain, Italy and the United States supplied samples that represented acute and convalescent COVID-19. PBMCs, B-cell-depleted T cells, or T cells were the source of the cDNA or gDNA that made up the material.

In the original workflow: Using reference gene primer amplification, nucleated cell counts were estimated. Profiling relied on immunoSEQ multiplex PCR, and the TCRdb table lists in-frame clones only, not all of them. The V and J calls and clone size come from that table; D and trimming were worked out from the DNA. Among hundreds of thousands of clones listed, approximately 82% were seen once. The receptor comes from a woman aged 50 to 60 with acute or convalescent COVID-19. The V and J genes are TRBV28 and TRBJ1-4; TRBD1 is a possible D gene (6 bases). Sequenced input: peripheral blood. This chain's CDR3 is CASSLLKGVGKLFF. Here the CDR3 DNA reads TGTGCCAGCAGTTTACTGAAGGGGGTCGGAAAACTGTTTTTT.